This T cell receptor (beta chain) emerged from a study of T cells in Graves' hyperthyroidism and ophthalmopathy (dated by TCRdb to about 2019). Describing the broader study: Peripheral blood samples were taken at the time of initial diagnosis, prior to any treatment. TCR V-J signatures able to tell the groups apart were searched for in a discovery cohort of 95 to 100 patients, of whom more than 40 had Graves' ophthalmopathy and around 58 had stable Graves' hyperthyroidism. Following sampling, methimazole starting at 30 mg daily was given to hyperthyroidism patients, and high-dose intravenous methylprednisolone was given to ophthalmopathy patients. TCR Vbeta CDR3 sequencing of around 130 peripheral blood samples (fewer than 45 ophthalmopathy, 75 hyperthyroidism and approximately 17 progressor patients) is reported in the paper. Prospective prediction of ophthalmopathy was tested in an independent validation cohort consisting of 18 to 20 hyperthyroidism patients and some 16 patients who later progressed to ophthalmopathy. For training and testing, the 100 or so patients in the discovery cohort were randomly divided in a 7:3 ratio. In six Graves' hyperthyroidism patients, the study also compared T-cell repertoires from thyroid tissue with T-cell repertoires from blood. Broader findings and caveats from the paper: No statistical method was used to fix the sample size in advance, and group allocation was not hidden from the investigators. Most expanded thyroid clonotypes (frequency above 0.001) were also detected in blood, suggesting blood repertoires may reflect thyroid immune responses. During validation, the model predicted progression to ophthalmopathy a median of around 7 months ahead of onset, with approximately 70% sensitivity and roughly 75% specificity. A 13 V-J signature model separated ophthalmopathy from stable hyperthyroidism, with 87.88% sensitivity and about 81% specificity in cross-validation and 80%/75% in testing.

A remark on this clonotype: No antigen is known for it. Base quality data are lacking; no much larger clone is found one base away.

Amplification of TCR beta CDR3 regions was carried out from RNA transcripts. A first-round RT-PCR of the TCR CDR3 used the HTBI primer set with the Qiagen OneStep RT-PCR kit. Libraries were constructed in a second round of multiplex PCR, after which size selection and purification were carried out. Sequencing of the libraries was done on an Illumina HiSeq2000 using paired-end 100 bp reads. As for the original processing: SOAPnuke was used to process the raw data, with reads discarded if the reads contained adapters or uncalled bases, had a mean Phred below 15, or lacked an exact constant-primer or identifier match. High-quality paired reads were merged using COPE v1.2.5, and each unique nucleotide sequence was defined as a clonotype. MiTCR v1.1 was used to align the clonotypes against IMGT TRBV, TRBD and TRBJ reference segments. The analysis included only V-J combinations with a frequency above 0.0001, which together covered 99% to 99.2% of the repertoires. A TCS score was defined as the ratio between F50 (clonal expansion) and ExV (chaos), using BLOSUM62-based TCRdist between CDR3 peptides within each V-J. Welch's t-statistics and random forest reduced 500 to 650 V-J features to around 14, which were used in a naive Bayes classifier (R e1071). TCRdb reanalyzed the raw reads on its own, using fastp at Q25 for trimming and MiXCR for clone calling, and kept in-frame beta chains. Identical CDR3 protein sequences are pooled into one entry, listed with their most common genes and DNA. The V and J calls and clone size come from TCRdb's table, not from the authors' own analysis. The sample table shows about 560,000 distinct CDR3 sequences, and roughly a sixth are seen once. 18% of the sample is in the top ten clones.

CDR3 length: 16 amino acids, cysteine to phenylalanine. Only CDR3 DNA is held: 48 bases, read in frame from base 1. V loses 6 bases of germline sequence and J loses 2 bases, and the interval between the two ends is 21 bases. The germline V gene (reference sequence) yields DFQATT for CDR1 and SNEGSKA for CDR2. Stable Graves' hyperthyroidism was defined as no progression to ophthalmopathy during 18 months of follow-up. The hyperthyroidism patients were between 18 and 65 years old and newly diagnosed, with a disease duration of less than 2 months. Exclusion was applied to patients with uncontrolled infections, other autoimmune diseases, pregnancy or lactation. Clinical symptoms, serum thyroxine and TRAb, thyroid ultrasound, and orbital computed tomography formed the basis for the diagnoses. PBMCs were isolated from 7.5 to 10 ml of fresh peripheral blood by Ficoll-Paque density gradient centrifugation. Total RNA was extracted using Trizol reagent, and RNA quality was assessed on an Agilent 2100 Bioanalyzer.

This sequence uses TRBV20-1 and TRBJ2-3; matching of 6 bases hints at TRBD2 as the D gene. The sequence came from a woman aged 18-35 years with Graves' hyperthyroidism. The sample was blood. The CDR3 amino acid sequence is: CSAARRAGMYTDTQYF. The DNA sequence is TGCAGTGCCGCAAGGAGGGCCGGGATGTACACAGATACGCAGTATTTT.